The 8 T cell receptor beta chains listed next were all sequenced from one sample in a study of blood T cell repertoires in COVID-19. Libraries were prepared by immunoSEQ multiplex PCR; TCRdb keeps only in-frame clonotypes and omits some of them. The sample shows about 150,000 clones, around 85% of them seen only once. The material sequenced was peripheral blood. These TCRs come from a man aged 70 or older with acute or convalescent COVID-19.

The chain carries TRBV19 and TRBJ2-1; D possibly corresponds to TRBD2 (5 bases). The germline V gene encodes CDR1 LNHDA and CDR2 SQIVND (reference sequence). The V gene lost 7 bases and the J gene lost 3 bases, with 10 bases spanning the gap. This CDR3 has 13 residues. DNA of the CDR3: TGTGCCAGTAATTTCCGGGACTACAATGAGCAGTTCTTC. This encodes CASNFRDYNEQFF.

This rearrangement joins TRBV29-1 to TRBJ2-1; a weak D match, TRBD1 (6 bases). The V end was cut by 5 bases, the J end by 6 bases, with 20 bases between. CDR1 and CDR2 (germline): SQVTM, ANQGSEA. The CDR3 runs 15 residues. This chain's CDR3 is CSVSKGTGKSNEQFF. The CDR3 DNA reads TGCAGCGTTTCGAAAGGAACAGGGAAAAGCAATGAGCAGTTCTTC.

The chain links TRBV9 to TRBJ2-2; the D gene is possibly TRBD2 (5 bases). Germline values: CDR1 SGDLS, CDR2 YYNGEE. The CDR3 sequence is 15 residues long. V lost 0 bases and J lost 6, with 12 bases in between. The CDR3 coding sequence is TGTGCCAGCAGCGTAGGGCTAGCAAGACCCGGGGAGCTGTTTTTT. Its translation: CASSVGLARPGELFF.

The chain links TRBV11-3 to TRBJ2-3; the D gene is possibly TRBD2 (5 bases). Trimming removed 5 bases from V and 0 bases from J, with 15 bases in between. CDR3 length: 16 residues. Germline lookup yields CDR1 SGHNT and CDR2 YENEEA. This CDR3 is CASSPRSGVSTDTQYF. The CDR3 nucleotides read TGTGCCAGCAGCCCCCGAAGCGGCGTCAGCACAGATACGCAGTATTTT. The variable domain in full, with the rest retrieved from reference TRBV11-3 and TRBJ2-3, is EAGVVQSPRYKIIEKKQPVAFWCNPISGHNTLYWYLQNLGQGPELLIRYENEEAVDDSQLPKDRFSAERLKGVDSTLKIQPAELGDSAVYLCASSPRSGVSTDTQYFGPGTRLTVL.

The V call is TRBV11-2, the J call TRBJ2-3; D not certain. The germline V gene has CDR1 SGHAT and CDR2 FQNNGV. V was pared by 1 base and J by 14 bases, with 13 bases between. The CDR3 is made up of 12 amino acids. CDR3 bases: TGTGCCAGCAGCTTAGGACTGGAGATTCCGTATTTT. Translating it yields CASSLGLEIPYF.

CDR3 region: CASSSYRGLEAFF. CDR3 in DNA: TGTGCCAGCAGCTCTTACAGGGGACTTGAAGCTTTCTTT. The chain employs TRBV7-2 and TRBJ1-1, with 7 bases lining up with TRBD1. The CDR3 extends over 13 amino acids. J was trimmed by 7 bases and V by 4 bases; bases with no gene match: 6. Germline CDR1 SGHTA, CDR2 FQGNSA.

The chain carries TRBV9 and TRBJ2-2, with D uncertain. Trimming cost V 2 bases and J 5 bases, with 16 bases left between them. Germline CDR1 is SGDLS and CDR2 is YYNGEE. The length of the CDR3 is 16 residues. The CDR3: CASSVYGAPRTGELFF. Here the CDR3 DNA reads TGTGCCAGCAGCGTCTACGGAGCCCCGCGGACCGGGGAGCTGTTTTTT.

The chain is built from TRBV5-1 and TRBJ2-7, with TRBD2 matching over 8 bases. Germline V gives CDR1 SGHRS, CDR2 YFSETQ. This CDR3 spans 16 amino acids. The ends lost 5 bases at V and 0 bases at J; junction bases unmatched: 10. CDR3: CASSIPGGAASYEQYF. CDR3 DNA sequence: TGCGCCAGCAGTATCCCGGGGGGGGCCGCCTCCTACGAGCAGTACTTC.